The entry that follows covers one T cell receptor (beta chain) sequence. Its specificity is not known. This record comes from a study of post-analysis software for immune sequencing data. Whole-study results and caveats: Elevated frequency relative to controls characterized about 5 TRBV segments in patients, TRBV5-6, TRBV5-1 and TRBV20-1 among them. Normalized Chao1 diversity was significantly lower in multiple sclerosis patients than in controls. Samples made in the same batch grouped tightly together by F measure.

Unique molecular identifiers were built into the TCR beta cDNA libraries. MiXCR was run by TCRdb on the PCR reads, yielding one entry per CDR3 protein. The sample shows roughly 800,000 distinct CDR3 sequences, 40% to 55% of them seen only once. CDR3 length equals 10 residues. CDR1 and CDR2 (germline): SQVTM, ANQGSEA. V was clipped by 4 bases and J by 14 bases, with 12 bases between them. The chain combines TRBV29-1 with TRBJ2-1; D may be TRBD2 (5 bases). The source of this sequence is a girl aged 10 to 17 with multiple sclerosis. The sample comprised blood. The CDR3 region is CSVGVGDKFF. The CDR3 DNA follows: TGCAGCGTTGGGGTGGGAGATAAGTTCTTC.